This TCR beta chain originates from a study of CD8+ T cells in alopecia areata. Collected material from alopecia areata patients comprised lesional scalp punch biopsies and peripheral blood. PBMCs were stained for CD3, CD4 and CD8, and CD4+ and CD8+ T cells were sorted. A note on this clone: Its target is unknown.

Study conclusions and caveats: Scalp sample data also include resident alphabeta T cells from normal skin.

Extracted RNA was reverse transcribed, and the resulting cDNA served as sequencing template. The data were produced by immunoSEQ multiplex PCR, yet TCRdb's version contains in-frame clones alone and is incomplete. The sample gives 140,000 to 150,000 clones, around 86% of which show up once; around 16% is in the top ten. Germline CDR1 SEHNR, CDR2 FQNEAQ (reference sequence). V gave up 3 bases and J gave up 6 bases, with 13 bases separating them. This CDR3 contains 14 residues. The starting material was CD8+ T cells sorted from blood, obtained at week 0. The chain is built from TRBV7-9 and TRBJ2-3, with no clear D. The clonotype comes from a human donor with alopecia areata. The CDR3 nucleotides read TGTGCCAGCAGCTTGGAAGGTTTAGGTGATACGCAGTATTTT. Residues: CASSLEGLGDTQYF.